One sample yielded the 31 T cell receptor beta chains listed below, sequenced in a study of blood T cells in healthy people across ages. A second about 7 to 12 cycle PCR used barcoded and J-beta primers. Each CDR3 protein gets one entry after TCRdb re-called the 5' RACE reads with MiXCR. Of 790,000 or so distinct CDR3 sequences listed, 46% are singletons. Sequenced: blood. The receptors were sampled from a man at least 80 years old in good health.

This clonotype appeared a few times. The chain uses TRBV7-9 and TRBJ2-3, with 9 bases fitting TRBD2. Germline V CDR1 and CDR2: SEHNR, FQNEAQ (reference sequence). V trimming: 7 bases; J trimming: 5 bases; junction bases outside the gene matches: 10. The CDR3 covers 15 residues. In DNA form, the CDR3 reads TGTGCCAGCACCTCCCGGGCGGGAGGGGGAGATACGCAGTATTTT. It encodes CASTSRAGGGDTQYF.

Note on this clonotype: A read error is possible here, since a much larger clone lies one base away. V and J are TRBV5-5 and TRBJ1-1; D may be TRBD1 (5 bases). V was cut by 0 bases and J by 4 bases, with 16 bases left in between. The CDR3 is 16 amino acids. Germline V gene lookup returns CDR1 SGHKS and CDR2 YYEKEE (reference sequence). The CDR3 sequence is CASSLAGGVHSTEAFF. The DNA for the CDR3 is TGTGCCAGCAGCTTGGCCGGGGGGGTGCACAGCACTGAAGCTTTCTTT.

The chain is built from TRBV6-5 and TRBJ2-1; D remains unclear. CDR1 and CDR2 (germline): MNHEY, SVGAGI. Trimming took 10 bases from V and 4 from J, leaving 8 bases between them. The CDR3 sequence is 11 residues long. This chain's CDR3 is CATSAYNEQFF. Here the CDR3 DNA reads TGTGCCACCTCGGCGTACAATGAGCAGTTCTTC.

This clonotype appeared a single time. The rearrangement links TRBV18 to TRBJ2-5, with a possible D match to TRBD2 (5 bases). CDR1 and CDR2 (germline): KGHSH, LQKENI. V dropped 0 bases and J dropped 13 bases, with 18 bases sitting between them. The CDR3 spans 14 residues. The CDR3 protein is CASSPPSEELVRYF. For the CDR3, the DNA is TGTGCCAGCTCACCACCGTCAGAGGAACTAGTACGGTACTTC. Full variable domain (missing parts from reference TRBV18 and TRBJ2-5): NAGVMQNPRHLVRRRGQEARLRCSPMKGHSHVYWYRQLPEEGLKFMVYLQKENIIDESGMPKERFSAEFPKEGPSILRIQQVVRGDSAAYFCASSPPSEELVRYFGPGTRLLVL.

The count of this clonotype is one. The CDR3 loop is CASSDRDRGDEKLFF. In DNA, the CDR3 is TGCGCCAGCAGCGACCGGGACAGGGGGGATGAAAAACTGTTTTTT. This chain joins TRBV5-1 and TRBJ1-4; 11 nucleotides match TRBD1. Trimming at V came to 4 bases and at J to 6 bases, leaving 5 bases not matched to a gene. From germline, CDR1 is SGHRS and CDR2 YFSETQ. The CDR3 length is 15 residues.

The chain carries TRBV25-1 and TRBJ2-7; D possibly uses TRBD1 or TRBD2 (6 bases each). This CDR3 contains 18 residues. V lost 3 bases to trimming and J lost 5 bases, with 26 bases between them. The germline gives CDR1 MGHDK, CDR2 SYGVNS. The DNA of the CDR3 is TGTGCCAGCAGTGATACGTACTTTTCCGGGGGCGCCTACCACGAGCAGTACTTC. This translates into CASSDTYFSGGAYHEQYF.

The chain has TRBV28 and TRBJ2-3; D not resolved. This CDR3 has 12 residues. Germline V gene lookup returns CDR1 MDHEN and CDR2 SYDVKM. The V and J ends lost 6 bases and 4 bases respectively, with 8 bases between them. CDR3: CASSVVPDTQYF. Written as DNA, the CDR3 is TGTGCCAGCAGCGTTGTCCCAGATACGCAGTATTTT.

Written as DNA, the CDR3 is TGTGCCATCACCCTGACGGGGGGGATAGATACGCAGTATTTT. Protein product: CAITLTGGIDTQYF. This sequence joins TRBV10-3 and TRBJ2-3; 8 positions agree with TRBD2. From germline, CDR1 is ENHRY and CDR2 SYGVKD. The V segment lost 7 bases and the J segment 5 bases; nucleotides outside the gene matches: 8. CDR3 length: 14 amino acids.

This clonotype was detected only once. The chain combines TRBV4-2 with TRBJ2-1; D is unresolved. This CDR3 comprises 13 residues. V lost 2 bases to trimming and J lost 8 bases, with 10 bases between them. Germline V lookup: CDR1 LGHNA, CDR2 YNFKEQ. The CDR3 DNA sequence: TGTGCCAGCAGCCAAACTGAGTCGCATGAGCAGTTCTTC. This codes for CASSQTESHEQFF.

The V call is TRBV9, the J call TRBJ2-5, with D tentatively TRBD1 or TRBD2 (5 bases each). CDR1 and CDR2 (germline): SGDLS, YYNGEE. The CDR3 consists of 15 residues. Trimming cost V 1 base and J 3 bases, with 13 bases left between them. CDR3 nucleotides: TGTGCCAGCAGCGTACTCGGGACGGGAAAAGAGACCCAGTACTTC. Protein sequence: CASSVLGTGKETQYF.

This clonotype has more than one count but fewer than ten. The gene calls are TRBV21-1 and TRBJ2-3; the DNA was not used to check the table's D call, TRBD1. TRBV21-1 is tagged as a pseudogene. The CDR3 has 16 amino acids. The CDR3 DNA is TGTGCCAGCAGCAAGGTTGTCCCCCGGATTCCAGATACGCAGTATTTT. Translating gives CASSKVVPRIPDTQYF.

As regards this clonotype: Compared with germline, one end of the junction differs, possibly owing to a read error. The rearrangement links TRBV29-1 to TRBJ2-5; maybe TRBD1 (6 bases). The CDR3 contains 14 residues. CDR1 SQVTM and CDR2 ANQGSEA come from the germline V gene. The CDR3 spells CSVDSGTPTGEQNF. In nucleotides, the CDR3 is TGCAGCGTTGATTCCGGGACACCTACGGGCGAGCAGAACTTC.

The sample holds many counts of this clonotype. The genes are TRBV11-2 and TRBJ2-5, with D maybe TRBD2 (5 bases). V was shortened by 5 bases and J by 5 bases, with 18 bases between the two germline ends. Germline V lookup: CDR1 SGHAT, CDR2 FQNNGV. CDR3 length: 15 residues. The CDR3 is CASSPGLGALETQYF. The CDR3 nucleotides are TGTGCCAGCAGCCCCGGACTTGGCGCGCTGGAGACCCAGTACTTC.

The chain links TRBV28 to TRBJ1-4; D possibly corresponds to TRBD1 (5 bases). This CDR3 has 16 residues. Trimming shortened V by 4 bases and J by 4 bases, and 16 bases separated the two germline ends. The germline CDR1 and CDR2 sequences are MDHEN and SYDVKM. The CDR3 region is CASSSRTSGINEKLFF. CDR3 DNA sequence: TGTGCCAGCAGTTCTCGGACATCCGGCATTAATGAAAAACTGTTTTTT.

The V call is TRBV12-3 or TRBV12-4, the J call TRBJ1-2; D remains unclear. V was trimmed by 0 bases and J by 4 bases, leaving 12 bases between them. This CDR3 spans 15 amino acids. CDR3 residues: CASSLASSRAYGYTF. CDR3 DNA sequence: TGTGCCAGCAGTTTAGCGTCGAGCCGCGCCTATGGCTACACCTTC.

The chain has TRBV18 and TRBJ1-2; D gene uncertain. Germline CDR1 and CDR2: KGHSH and LQKENI. With 5 bases removed from V and 4 bases from J, the gap between germline ends came to 14 bases. This CDR3 has 14 residues. The CDR3 coding sequence is TGTGCCAGCTCATCTGGGCCCCTCGGCTATGGCTACACCTTC. Protein sequence: CASSSGPLGYGYTF.

The chain has TRBV27 and TRBJ2-1; D may be TRBD2 (6 bases). With 7 bases removed from V and 2 bases from J, the gap between germline ends came to 18 bases. The CDR3 sequence is 16 residues long. Germline CDR1 reads MNHEY; CDR2 reads SMNVEV (reference sequence). CDR3 nucleotide sequence: TGTGCCAGCACCACACGTACTGGGGGGACCTACAATGAGCAGTTCTTC. Protein sequence: CASTTRTGGTYNEQFF.

In its sample, this clonotype was seen many times. The rearrangement joins TRBV29-1 to TRBJ2-7; the D is unclear. Germline CDR1 SQVTM, CDR2 ANQGSEA. The CDR3 runs to 12 residues. The V end was cut by 6 bases, the J end by 4 bases, with 13 bases between. The CDR3 sequence: CSVSRDQYEQYF. CDR3 DNA sequence: TGCAGCGTATCTAGGGATCAGTACGAGCAGTACTTC.

This chain links TRBV27 with TRBJ2-7, with TRBD1 matching 9 bases. This CDR3 region has 14 residues. V was clipped by 6 bases and J by 2 bases; unmatched bases: 5. CDR1 is MNHEY, CDR2 SMNVEV, per germline (reference sequence). DNA of the CDR3: TGTGCCAGCAGCGGACAGGGGAAAACCTACGAGCAGTACTTC. It yields the protein CASSGQGKTYEQYF.

CDR3 in amino acids: CASSLDAGEEQYF. Here the CDR3 DNA reads TGTGCCAGCAGCTTGGATGCAGGTGAAGAGCAGTACTTC. The rearrangement joins TRBV5-6 to TRBJ2-5; D is ambiguous. The germline CDR1 and CDR2 sequences are SGHDT and YYEEEE. Trimming left V 0 bases short and J 11 bases short, with 14 bases between. The CDR3 is 13 residues long.

This clonotype has more than one count but fewer than ten. The gene calls are TRBV7-2 and TRBJ2-3; possibly TRBD1 for D (5 bases). V was pared by 3 bases and J by 2 bases, with 9 bases between. The CDR3 runs 14 residues. In germline, CDR1 is SGHTA, CDR2 FQGNSA. Here the CDR3 DNA reads TGTGCCAGCAGCTTGAGACAGAACACAGATACGCAGTATTTT. It encodes CASSLRQNTDTQYF. The whole variable domain, remainder taken from reference TRBV7-2 and TRBJ2-3, is GAGVSQSPSNKVTEKGKDVELRCDPISGHTALYWYRQSLGQGLEFLIYFQGNSAPDKSGLPSDRFSAERTGGSVSTLTIQRTQQEDSAVYLCASSLRQNTDTQYFGPGTRLTVL.

The chain carries TRBV7-2 and TRBJ2-7, with unresolved D. The germline V and J ends were trimmed by 1 base and 3 bases, with 13 bases remaining between them. The germline gives CDR1 SGHTA, CDR2 FQGNSA. CDR3 length: 15 amino acids. The CDR3, as DNA: TGTGCCAGCAGCTTAGGTCAAGCCGTCCGCTACGAGCAGTACTTC. It yields the protein CASSLGQAVRYEQYF.

V is TRBV20-1 and J is TRBJ1-2; possible D gene TRBD1, 5 bases. V was cut by 4 bases and J by 1 base, with 7 bases left in between. This CDR3 has 12 residues. In germline, CDR1 is DFQATT, CDR2 SNEGSKA (reference sequence). This CDR3 is CSATTVNYGYTF. As DNA, the CDR3 is TGCAGTGCTACGACAGTTAACTATGGCTACACCTTC.

This clonotype was counted once. J is TRBJ2-7 and V is TRBV20-1; D unclear. With the DNA end fitting TRBJ2-5 better, the J assignment may be wrong. Per the germline V gene, CDR1 is DFQATT and CDR2 is SNEGSKA (reference sequence). CDR3 length equals 14 residues. The CDR3, as DNA: TGCAGTGCTAGAGGCCCCAGAGGAGAGAAGACCCAGTACTTC. Amino acid sequence: CSARGPRGEKTQYF.

This clonotype has more than one count but fewer than ten. This chain connects TRBV5-1 to TRBJ1-2; the D is unclear. V gave up 4 bases and J gave up 4 bases, with 8 bases separating them. The CDR3 is 12 amino acids. The germline V gene encodes CDR1 SGHRS and CDR2 YFSETQ. DNA of the CDR3: TGCGCCAGCAGCCTGATTTTCTATGGCTACACCTTC. It yields the protein CASSLIFYGYTF.

The rearrangement joins TRBV6-6 to TRBJ2-7; TRBD1 aligns across 11 bases. Germline V CDR1 and CDR2: MNHNY, SVGAGI (reference sequence). V lost 4 bases, J lost 5 bases, and 10 bases stayed unmatched. The CDR3 loop spans 16 amino acids. The CDR3 nucleotides are TGTGCCAGCAGTTCACTCGGACAGGGGGCGGAAAACGAGCAGTACTTC. It encodes CASSSLGQGAENEQYF.

The rearrangement uses TRBV6-2 or TRBV6-3 and TRBJ2-3; 9 nucleotides align to TRBD2. Germline CDR1 reads MNHEY; CDR2 reads SVGEGT. V was pared by 4 bases and J by 4 bases, with 6 bases of the junction left unmatched. The CDR3 runs 15 residues. The CDR3 sequence: CASSSSGIEADTQYF. The CDR3 region has the DNA TGTGCCAGCAGTTCTAGCGGGATCGAGGCAGATACGCAGTATTTT.

The chain combines TRBV24-1 with TRBJ2-1, with 12 bases that match TRBD2. The V and J ends lost 4 bases and 8 bases, in that order; junction bases with no gene match: 5. Germline V CDR1 and CDR2: KGHDR, SFDVKD. The CDR3 has 15 residues. The CDR3 is CATSDPLAGGDEQFF. The CDR3 DNA follows: TGTGCCACCAGTGACCCACTAGCGGGAGGAGATGAGCAGTTCTTC.

The V gene is TRBV19, the J gene TRBJ2-3; TRBD2 agrees at 8 bases. The CDR3 is 17 amino acids. The germline CDR1 and CDR2 sequences are LNHDA and SQIVND (reference sequence). Losses at the gene ends were 5 bases for V and 4 bases for J; bases not matched to a gene: 14. The CDR3 spells CASSLLFAGGGADTQYF. CDR3 bases: TGTGCCAGTAGTCTCCTCTTTGCGGGAGGAGGGGCAGATACGCAGTATTTT. Full variable domain (rest looked up from reference TRBV19 and TRBJ2-3): DGGITQSPKYLFRKEGQNVTLSCEQNLNHDAMYWYRQDPGQGLRLIYYSQIVNDFQKGDIAEGYSVSREKKESFPLTVTSAQKNPTAFYLCASSLLFAGGGADTQYFGPGTRLTVL.

There are a few counts of this clonotype. V and J are TRBV27 and TRBJ2-3; D unresolved. The length of the CDR3 is 12 residues. Trimming pared 5 bases from V and 5 bases from J, leaving 8 bases between. Germline lookup yields CDR1 MNHEY and CDR2 SMNVEV (reference sequence). CDR3 in DNA: TGTGCCAGCAGTCTCCGCGAAGATACGCAGTATTTT. Amino acids: CASSLREDTQYF.

This clonotype occurred a few times. This rearrangement joins TRBV5-1 to TRBJ2-1; 10 nucleotides agree with TRBD2. CDR1 is SGHRS, CDR2 YFSETQ, per germline. The junction had 7 bases not matched to a gene; V was cut back by 0 bases and J by 10 bases. The CDR3 runs 15 residues. The CDR3 protein is CASSLVLAGEYEQFF. CDR3 DNA sequence: TGCGCCAGCAGCTTGGTTCTAGCGGGAGAATACGAGCAGTTCTTC.